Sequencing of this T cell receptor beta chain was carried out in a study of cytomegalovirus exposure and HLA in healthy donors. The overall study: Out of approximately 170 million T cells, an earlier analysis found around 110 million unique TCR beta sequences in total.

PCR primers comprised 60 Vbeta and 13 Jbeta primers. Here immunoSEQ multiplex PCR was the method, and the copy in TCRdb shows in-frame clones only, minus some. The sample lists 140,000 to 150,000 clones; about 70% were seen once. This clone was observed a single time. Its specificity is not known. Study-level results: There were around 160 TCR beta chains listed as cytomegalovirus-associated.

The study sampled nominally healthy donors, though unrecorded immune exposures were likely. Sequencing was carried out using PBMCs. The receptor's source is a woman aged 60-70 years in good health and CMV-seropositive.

CDR3 sequence reads: CASRTGTSGRRGNYNEQFF. The CDR3, as DNA: TGCGCCAGCCGCACCGGGACTAGCGGGAGAAGGGGGAACTACAATGAGCAGTTCTTC. The rearrangement joins TRBV5-1 to TRBJ2-1; 14 positions agree with TRBD2. V shed 7 bases and J 3 bases; nucleotides not matched to a gene: 15. Germline-derived CDR1 and CDR2 are SGHRS and YFSETQ. CDR3 length: 19 amino acids.